Listed below are T cell receptor beta chains from one sample, sequenced in a study of blood T cell repertoires in COVID-19. Some clones are missing from TCRdb's copy, which holds only in-frame ones; the method was immunoSEQ multiplex PCR. This table holds about 330,000 clones, 75% to 85% found once. The sample consisted of peripheral blood. The receptors were gathered from a human donor in a cohort sampled during active COVID-19. Both conserved end residues are part of each CDR3. The order of the fields is D gene, clone size, J gene, V gene, CDR3 DNA, CDR3 protein. D genes are given only for firm matches. The size entry is marked missing in some rows and otherwise reads once, few, many or a size class.

- | - | TRBJ2-7 | TRBV7-9 | TGTGCCAGCAGCCGACAGCTCCTGATCACCTTCTCCTACGAGCAGTACTTC | CASSRQLLITFSYEQYF
- | - | TRBJ1-1 | TRBV6-5 | TGTGCCAGCAGACGCGGGACCTGGAGAGACACTGAAGCTTTCTTT | CASRRGTWRDTEAFF
TRBD1 | - | TRBJ1-6 | TRBV6-2/TRBV6-3 | TGTGCCAGCAGCCTGGGACAGAATTCACCCCTCCACTTT | CASSLGQNSPLHF
TRBD1 | - | TRBJ2-3 | TRBV7-3 | TGTGCCAGCAGCGAGACAGGGGGCTTGGATACGCAGTATTTT | CASSETGGLDTQYF
- | - | TRBJ2-7 | TRBV11-2 | TGTGCCAGCAGCCCGGGGTACTCCTACGAGCAGTACTTC | CASSPGYSYEQYF
TRBD1 | - | TRBJ2-3 | TRBV19 | TGTGCCAGCCGTATTTCTGACAGGGTTTTAGATACGCAGTATTTT | CASRISDRVLDTQYF
- | - | TRBJ2-2 | TRBV6-4 | TGTGCCAGCAGCCCTACTGGGAGCACCGGGGAGCTGTTTTTT | CASSPTGSTGELFF
TRBD1 | - | TRBJ1-1 | TRBV19 | TGTGCCAGTAGTATAGGATCGGGACAGGGACTCAACACTGAAGCTTTCTTT | CASSIGSGQGLNTEAFF
TRBD1 | - | TRBJ1-5 | TRBV30 | TGTGCCTGGATAGAAAAGACAGGGGGTAGCAATCAGCCCCAGCATTTT | CAWIEKTGGSNQPQHF
TRBD2 | - | TRBJ2-1 | TRBV11-3 | TGTGCCAGCAGCTTCGGGGGGAGGGGTGAGCAGTTCTTC | CASSFGGRGEQFF
TRBD2 | - | TRBJ2-5 | TRBV6-5 | TGTGCCAGCCAGACTAGCGGGGGAGGGACCCAGTACTTC | CASQTSGGGTQYF
- | - | TRBJ2-1 | TRBV6-4 | TGTGCCAGCAGTGATTTCAGGGGAGATGAGCAGTTCTTC | CASSDFRGDEQFF
- | - | TRBJ2-4 | TRBV25-1 | TGTGCCAGCAGTGTGTCCGGACTAGCCAAAAACATTCAGTACTTC | CASSVSGLAKNIQYF
- | once | TRBJ2-7 | TRBV5-1 | TGCGCCAGCAGCCGGGGTGGGGAGCAGTACTTC | CASSRGGEQYF
- | - | TRBJ2-3 | TRBV30 | TGTGCCTGGAGTGTGGGGCAGCTGACTAGCACAGATACGCAGTATTTT | CAWSVGQLTSTDTQYF
TRBD2 | - | TRBJ2-7 | TRBV2 | TGTGCCAGCAGGATGACTAGCGGGGGGGGTTTAAACGAGCAGTACTTC | CASRMTSGGGLNEQYF
- | - | TRBJ1-1 | TRBV25-1 | TGTGCCAGCAGTGAAGCTCGGGGGGCTCGGAACACTGAAGCTTTCTTT | CASSEARGARNTEAFF
- | once | TRBJ1-5 | TRBV4-1 | TGCGCCAGCAGCCAGTTCCTCCGGGACACAAATCAGCCCCAGCATTTT | CASSQFLRDTNQPQHF
- | - | TRBJ1-4 | TRBV7-9 | TGTGCCAGCAGCTCTTTCCTCTCCGACAGTCTAGAAAAACTGTTTTTT | CASSSFLSDSLEKLFF
- | once | TRBJ1-4 | TRBV4-1 | TGCGCCAGCAGCCAAGATCCGGGGGTTCGGAACGAAAAACTGTTTTTT | CASSQDPGVRNEKLFF
- | once | TRBJ2-3 | TRBV19 | TGTGCCAGTAGTATAGCTTCAGATACGCAGTATTTT | CASSIASDTQYF
- | - | TRBJ1-4 | TRBV9 | TGTGCCAGCAGCCTCCTCTGTGAAAAACTGTTTTTT | CASSLLCEKLFF
TRBD1 | - | TRBJ2-5 | TRBV7-3 | TGTGCCAGCAGCTCGGGACAGAAAGAGACCCAGTACTTC | CASSSGQKETQYF
- | - | TRBJ2-7 | TRBV7-9 | TGTGCCAGCAGCATATCAGGGCAGCCCTACGAGCAGTACTTC | CASSISGQPYEQYF
TRBD1 | - | TRBJ1-2 | TRBV5-8 | TGTGCCAGCAGCTCCCCTGGACAGGGAGGCGGCTACACCTTC | CASSSPGQGGGYTF
- | - | TRBJ1-2 | TRBV19 | TGTGCCAGTAGTATAGTAGGCCGGGACAGCTACACCTTC | CASSIVGRDSYTF
- | - | TRBJ2-3 | TRBV29-1 | TGCAGCGCCCGATTGAACCGGGGGACCCTAGATACGCAGTATTTT | CSARLNRGTLDTQYF
- | few | TRBJ1-5 | TRBV3-1/TRBV3-2 | TGTGCCAGCAGCCAAGAGCAGGTTCAGCCCCAGCATTTT | CASSQEQVQPQHF
- | - | TRBJ1-2 | TRBV7-3 | TGTGCCAGCAGCTTACGGTCCAGGTATGCACATGGGGGGTACTATGGCTACACCTTC | CASSLRSRYAHGGYYGYTF
TRBD1 | - | TRBJ2-7 | TRBV7-2 | TGTGCCAGCAGCCATGACAGGGACGAGCAGTACTTC | CASSHDRDEQYF
- | once | TRBJ1-2 | TRBV30 | TGTGCCTGGAGTTCAGGGGATGGCTACACCTTC | CAWSSGDGYTF
TRBD1 | - | TRBJ2-7 | TRBV9 | TGTGCCAGCAGCCCCCACCACGGGACAGGGGGCGAGCAGTACTTC | CASSPHHGTGGEQYF
TRBD1 | - | TRBJ2-7 | TRBV19 | TGTGCCAGTAGTTCGACCGGGACAGGGGGCTACGAGCAGTACTTC | CASSSTGTGGYEQYF
TRBD1 | - | TRBJ1-1 | TRBV7-9 | TGTGCCAGCAGCCCCCTGACAGGGGAGATCACTGAAGCTTTCTTT | CASSPLTGEITEAFF
- | - | TRBJ1-4 | TRBV7-8 | TGTGCCAGCAGCATGGGAGGGGAGGATGAAAAACTGTTTTTT | CASSMGGEDEKLFF
TRBD1 | - | TRBJ1-4 | TRBV3-1/TRBV3-2 | TGTGCCAGCAGCGATGGACAGGGAATAGGATTGGGGAATGAAAAACTGTTTTTT | CASSDGQGIGLGNEKLFF
TRBD1 | - | TRBJ1-2 | TRBV3-1/TRBV3-2 | TGTGCCAGCAGCCGAGGACAGGGTCGTAACTATGGCTACACCTTC | CASSRGQGRNYGYTF
- | - | TRBJ2-7 | TRBV19 | TGTGCCAGTAGTAGAAAGGGGGACGGCTCCTACGAGCAGTACTTC | CASSRKGDGSYEQYF
- | - | TRBJ1-3 | TRBV11-2 | TGTGCCAGCAGCCATCAAAGTTTGGCCTCTGGAAACACCATATATTTT | CASSHQSLASGNTIYF
TRBD1 | - | TRBJ1-1 | TRBV29-1 | TGCAGCGTTGATGGACAGGCGAACACTGAAGCTTTCTTT | CSVDGQANTEAFF
- | - | TRBJ1-5 | TRBV6-2/TRBV6-3 | TGTGCCAGCAGTAACCGTTACCCGGACCGCGGGAATCAGCCCCAGCATTTT | CASSNRYPDRGNQPQHF
- | few | TRBJ1-1 | TRBV10-2 | TGCGCCAGCAGTGCGGGAAACACTGAAGCTTTCTTT | CASSAGNTEAFF
- | - | TRBJ2-2 | TRBV7-8 | TGTGCCAGCAGCTTAACACGAGGACTGGTACCCACCGGGGAGCTGTTTTTT | CASSLTRGLVPTGELFF
TRBD1 | - | TRBJ2-7 | TRBV9 | TGTGCCAGCAGCGGGGACAGTCGGTCCTACGAGCAGTACTTC | CASSGDSRSYEQYF
- | - | TRBJ1-2 | TRBV6-5 | TGTGCCAGCAGTTCCCCCGCGGCCTATGGCTACACCTTC | CASSSPAAYGYTF
TRBD1 | - | TRBJ1-1 | TRBV11-3 | TGTGCCAGCAGCGCACAGGGGGTTACTGAAGCTTTCTTT | CASSAQGVTEAFF
- | - | TRBJ2-5 | TRBV6-1 | TGTGCCAGCAGTGACAGGGGCCATAGGGAGACCCAGTACTTC | CASSDRGHRETQYF
- | once | TRBJ1-4 | TRBV6-5 | TGTGCCAGCAGTAGACAGGACAGACATGAAAAACTGTTTTTT | CASSRQDRHEKLFF
TRBD2 | - | TRBJ2-1 | TRBV18 | TGTGCCAGCTCACCGGGAGCGGGGGCGTACAATGAGCAGTTCTTC | CASSPGAGAYNEQFF